This section outlines one T cell receptor beta chain sequence together with its context. The entry originates in a study of T cells in Graves' hyperthyroidism and ophthalmopathy. With V trimmed by 5 bases and J by 3 bases, 7 bases remained unmatched. CDR1 is SGHNT and CDR2 is YENEEA in the germline V gene. The CDR3 spans 16 residues. Regions amplified from RNA transcripts were the TCR beta CDR3 regions. The primer set for the first-round RT-PCR of the TCR CDR3 was HTBI. TCRdb analysed the multiplex PCR reads with MiXCR anew, one entry per CDR3 protein. The sample carries about 740,000 distinct CDR3 sequences, 14% recorded once.

J is TRBJ2-1 and V is TRBV11-3, with 10 bases that match TRBD1. This TCR was sampled from a woman aged 18-29 years with Graves' hyperthyroidism. The sample consisted of blood. CDR3 sequence reads: CASSPWTGGFYNEQFF. The DNA of the CDR3 is TGTGCCAGCAGCCCGTGGACAGGGGGTTTCTACAATGAGCAGTTCTTC.